This entry is about one T cell receptor beta chain. This entry is derived from a study of blood T cell repertoires in COVID-19. Across the whole study: Acute-phase and convalescent COVID-19 samples originated in the United States, Italy and Spain. T cells, B-cell-depleted T cells, or PBMCs provided the cDNA or gDNA that served as material.

Under the authors' procedure: Counts of nucleated cells, estimated from reference gene primer amplification, were obtained. Sequencing used immunoSEQ multiplex PCR; TCRdb keeps in-frame clones, though not all of them. V and J calls plus clone size are reproduced from that table; the DNA served to infer D and trimming. The sample carries around 370,000 clones, around 90% recorded once. The sequenced sample consisted of peripheral blood. The receptor's source is a woman aged 18-29 years who had recovered from COVID-19.

As DNA, the CDR3 is TGTGCCAGCACCCAGACAGGGACTAACTATGGCTACACCTTC. Protein product: CASTQTGTNYGYTF. This chain connects TRBV5-5 to TRBJ1-2; 7 bases line up with TRBD1. Germline CDR1 SGHKS, CDR2 YYEKEE (reference sequence). V was clipped by 6 bases and J by 0 bases; unmatched bases: 5. The CDR3 extends over 14 amino acids.